One sample yielded the 21 T cell receptor beta chains listed below, sequenced in a study of blood T cell repertoires in COVID-19. Assay: immunoSEQ multiplex PCR; the TCRdb copy retains only in-frame clones and omits some. The sample holds roughly 120,000 clones, approximately 85% seen once. Sequenced sample: peripheral blood. The source of these receptors is a human donor in a cohort sampled during active COVID-19.

V usage is TRBV7-8 and J usage is TRBJ2-3, with D possibly being TRBD2 (6 bases). V was clipped by 0 bases and J by 6 bases, with 13 bases between them. The CDR3 contains 15 residues. CDR1 and CDR2 from the germline V gene are SGHVS and FQNEAQ. CDR3 nucleotide sequence: TGTGCCAGCAGCTTAGCGAGCGGGCCAATGGATACGCAGTATTTT. Translated: CASSLASGPMDTQYF. Drawing the rest from reference TRBV7-8 and TRBJ2-3, the complete variable domain is GAGVSQSPRYKVAKRGQDVALRCDPISGHVSLFWYQQALGQGPEFLTYFQNEAQLDKSGLPSDRFFAERPEGSVSTLKIQRTQQEDSAVYLCASSLASGPMDTQYFGPGTRLTVL.

The V gene is TRBV12-3 or TRBV12-4, the J gene TRBJ1-3, with D perhaps matching TRBD1 (5 bases). V lost 11 bases and J lost 4, with 15 bases in between. CDR3 size: 13 residues. The CDR3 DNA reads TGTGCCTGGAAGGGGCGGGAGGGAAACACCATATATTTT. Protein sequence: CAWKGREGNTIYF.

This clone has just one count. The chain has TRBV28 and TRBJ1-2; D may be TRBD1 (6 bases). Germline CDR1 MDHEN, CDR2 SYDVKM. The CDR3 extends over 17 amino acids. Trimming removed 2 bases from V and 2 bases from J, with 18 bases in between. CDR3 sequence: CASSLRGLGRGNYGYTF. DNA for the CDR3: TGTGCCAGCAGTTTAAGAGGGCTCGGCAGGGGAAACTATGGCTACACCTTC.

This clone has a single count. This sequence joins TRBV10-3 and TRBJ2-7; 10 bases fit TRBD2. In germline, CDR1 is ENHRY, CDR2 SYGVKD. J gave up 9 bases and V 0 bases, and 8 bases lay outside the gene matches. CDR3 length equals 15 residues. The CDR3, as DNA: TGTGCCATCAGTGAGTCTCTGGGGGAGCGGGAGGGGCAGTACTTC. It is translated as CAISESLGEREGQYF.

V and J are TRBV19 and TRBJ1-1; D is perhaps TRBD1 (6 bases). Germline CDR1 reads LNHDA; CDR2 reads SQIVND (reference sequence). The CDR3 totals 14 residues. The V gene lost 7 bases and the J gene lost 5 bases, with 17 bases spanning the gap. CDR3 amino acids: CASTRGGETTEAFF. DNA for the CDR3: TGTGCCAGTACCCGAGGGGGGGAGACTACTGAAGCTTTCTTT.

The sample holds one count of this clone. This chain uses TRBV5-1 with TRBJ2-3; 7 bases align to TRBD2. The germline V gene has CDR1 SGHRS and CDR2 YFSETQ. The CDR3 is 14 amino acids. With V trimmed by 4 bases and J by 8 bases, 10 bases remained unmatched. This CDR3 reads CASSLGLVARTQYF. The DNA of the CDR3 is TGCGCCAGCAGCCTCGGACTAGTCGCCCGTACGCAGTATTTT.

The count of this clone is one. The chain combines TRBV27 with TRBJ1-1; D remains unclear. Germline V gene lookup returns CDR1 MNHEY and CDR2 SMNVEV (reference sequence). Trimming removed 0 bases from V and 6 bases from J, with 14 bases in between. The CDR3 has 15 residues. The CDR3 DNA is TGTGCCAGCAGTTTATCACCAACGGGGATCTCTGAAGCTTTCTTT. This translates into CASSLSPTGISEAFF.

The chain employs TRBV28 and TRBJ1-3; 12 bases fit TRBD1. Trimming removed 2 bases from V and 10 bases from J; junction bases left unmatched: 9. Germline CDR1 and CDR2: MDHEN and SYDVKM. The CDR3 spans 16 residues. As DNA, the CDR3 is TGTGCCAGCAGTTTACGCCGCCGGGACAGGGGGCGGACCATATATTTT. Residues: CASSLRRRDRGRTIYF. The variable domain in full, completed from reference TRBV28 and TRBJ1-3, reads DVKVTQSSRYLVKRTGEKVFLECVQDMDHENMFWYRQDPGLGLRLIYFSYDVKMKEKGDIPEGYSVSREKKERFSLILESASTNQTSMYLCASSLRRRDRGRTIYFGEGSWLTVV.

The chain uses TRBV7-2 and TRBJ2-3; no clear D gene. Trimming left V 1 base short and J 9 bases short, with 11 bases between. CDR1 SGHTA and CDR2 FQGNSA come from the germline V gene. The CDR3 runs 13 residues. This chain's CDR3 is CASSLDVSRTQYF. The CDR3 DNA follows: TGTGCCAGCAGCTTAGATGTTAGCCGAACGCAGTATTTT.

This sequence joins TRBV7-2 and TRBJ2-2; 13 nucleotides match TRBD2. Per germline, CDR1 SGHTA and CDR2 FQGNSA. V lost 5 bases to trimming and J lost 2 bases; unmatched junction nucleotides: 5. CDR3 length: 17 amino acids. Here the CDR3 reads CASSRTSGSLNTGELFF. CDR3 DNA: TGTGCCAGCAGCCGGACTAGCGGGAGCCTAAACACCGGGGAGCTGTTTTTT.

The chain is built from TRBV5-1 and TRBJ1-5; 8 nucleotides align to TRBD1. Germline V gene lookup returns CDR1 SGHRS and CDR2 YFSETQ. Losses at the gene ends were 4 bases for V and 2 bases for J; bases not matched to a gene: 8. The CDR3 totals 16 residues. CDR3 in DNA: TGCGCCAGCAGCCAGACCACACAGGGGGGCAATCAGCCCCAGCATTTT. Residues: CASSQTTQGGNQPQHF.

J is TRBJ1-2 and V is TRBV6-5; 9 bases fit TRBD1. Trimming at V came to 2 bases and at J to 7 bases, leaving 5 bases not matched to a gene. CDR3 length: 14 residues. Germline V gene data show CDR1 as MNHEY and CDR2 as SVGAGI. The chain's CDR3 is CASSYRTGETGYTF. In nucleotides, the CDR3 is TGTGCCAGCAGTTACCGGACAGGGGAGACTGGCTACACCTTC.

This chain connects TRBV4-3 to TRBJ2-3; TRBD2 is a possible D gene (5 bases). Between the trimmed V and J ends, which lost 4 bases and 2 bases, there was a span of 7 bases. Germline CDR1 LGHNA, CDR2 YSLEER. The CDR3 extends over 13 amino acids. The CDR3 protein is CASSRDYTDTQYF. As DNA, the CDR3 is TGCGCCAGCAGCCGCGACTACACAGATACGCAGTATTTT.

The rearrangement uses TRBV7-9 and TRBJ1-5, with TRBD1 matching over 7 bases. The CDR3 length is 13 residues. J gave up 6 bases and V 6 bases, and 5 bases lay outside the gene matches. CDR1 and CDR2 from the germline V gene are SEHNR and FQNEAQ (reference sequence). The CDR3 DNA reads TGTGCCAGCAGGGCAGGGGGAGGTCAGCCCCAGCATTTT. It translates to CASRAGGGQPQHF.

This sequence joins TRBV3-1 (or the pseudogene TRBV3-2) and TRBJ2-5; 9 bases are a match to TRBD2. The length of the CDR3 is 18 residues. V dropped 1 base and J dropped 0; count of bases not matched to a gene: 9. CDR1 is LGHDT, CDR2 YNNKEL, per germline (reference sequence). The CDR3: CASSQGGGPSGNQETQYF. The CDR3 region has the DNA TGTGCCAGCAGCCAAGGAGGAGGTCCTAGCGGGAACCAAGAGACCCAGTACTTC.

The chain couples TRBV3-1 (or the pseudogene TRBV3-2) to TRBJ2-5, with no clear D. CDR3 length: 14 residues. Trimming removed 4 bases at V and 0 bases at J, with 9 bases between. The germline CDR1 and CDR2 sequences are LGHDT and YNNKEL (reference sequence). CDR3 in DNA: TGTGCCAGCAGCCTTACTTCGTACCAAGAGACCCAGTACTTC. This gives the protein CASSLTSYQETQYF.

This chain joins TRBV19 and TRBJ2-1; TRBD1 matches at 10 bases. Germline V lookup: CDR1 LNHDA, CDR2 SQIVND (reference sequence). The CDR3 sequence is 16 residues long. J gave up 5 bases and V 6 bases, and 10 bases lay outside the gene matches. CDR3 sequence: CASRDDQGQGHNEQFF. CDR3 in DNA: TGTGCCAGTAGGGATGACCAGGGACAGGGGCACAATGAGCAGTTCTTC.

V and J are TRBV6-6 and TRBJ2-3, with TRBD2 matching 7 bases. Trimming at V came to 7 bases and at J to 12 bases, leaving 13 bases not matched to a gene. This CDR3 has 13 amino acids. Germline values: CDR1 MNHNY, CDR2 SVGAGI (reference sequence). The CDR3 DNA sequence: TGTGCCAGCACTGCCCCAACGGGACTACTACAGTATTTT. It specifies CASTAPTGLLQYF.

V is TRBV2 and J is TRBJ2-5, with D tentatively TRBD2 (6 bases). Looked up from germline, CDR1 is SNHLY and CDR2 is FYNNEI. Trimming stripped 6 bases from V and 5 bases from J, with 13 bases between. This CDR3 contains 13 residues. CDR3 DNA: TGTGCCAGCAGCGGGGGTCGTGGGGAGACCCAGTACTTC. Translated, it gives CASSGGRGETQYF.

The chain has TRBV24-1 and TRBJ1-1; TRBD1 might be the D (6 bases). V was clipped by 8 bases and J by 4 bases, with 13 bases between them. This CDR3 is built from 13 residues. Looked up from germline, CDR1 is KGHDR and CDR2 is SFDVKD. The chain's CDR3 is CATTQGLGTEAFF. CDR3 in DNA: TGTGCCACCACCCAGGGGTTGGGCACTGAAGCTTTCTTT.

The chain carries TRBV27 and TRBJ2-7; a possible D gene is TRBD2 (6 bases). Germline V gene data show CDR1 as MNHEY and CDR2 as SMNVEV (reference sequence). The length of the CDR3 is 17 residues. Trimming cost V 0 bases and J 2 bases, with 17 bases left between them. The CDR3 DNA reads TGTGCCAGCAGTTTATCGGGGACTGGGCGGCGTACCTACGAGCAGTACTTC. Residues: CASSLSGTGRRTYEQYF.